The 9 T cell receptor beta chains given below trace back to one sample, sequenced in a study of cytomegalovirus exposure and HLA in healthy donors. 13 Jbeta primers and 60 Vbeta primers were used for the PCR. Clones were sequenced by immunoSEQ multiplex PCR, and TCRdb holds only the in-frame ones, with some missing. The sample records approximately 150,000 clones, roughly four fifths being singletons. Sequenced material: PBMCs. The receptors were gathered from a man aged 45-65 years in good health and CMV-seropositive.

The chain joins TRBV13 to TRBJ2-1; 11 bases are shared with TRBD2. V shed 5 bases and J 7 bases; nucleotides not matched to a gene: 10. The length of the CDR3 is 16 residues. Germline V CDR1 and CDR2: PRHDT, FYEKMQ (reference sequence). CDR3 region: CASSHPTSGSENEQFF. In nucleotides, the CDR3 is TGTGCCAGCAGCCATCCAACTAGCGGGAGTGAAAATGAGCAGTTCTTC.

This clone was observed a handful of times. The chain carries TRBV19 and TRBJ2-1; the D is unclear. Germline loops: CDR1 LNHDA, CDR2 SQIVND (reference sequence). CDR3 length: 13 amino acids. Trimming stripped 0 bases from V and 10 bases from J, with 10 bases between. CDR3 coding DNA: TGTGCCAGTAGTATAGAGGAGCGATCCGAGCAGTTCTTC. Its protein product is CASSIEERSEQFF.

CDR3 in amino acids: CASSLHVKGAYEQYF. The CDR3 DNA reads as TGTGCCAGCAGCTTACACGTAAAAGGAGCCTACGAGCAGTACTTC. The gene calls are TRBV11-2 and TRBJ2-7; D unclear. The ends were cut back, 2 bases at V and 2 bases at J, with 13 bases in the middle. The CDR3 sequence is 15 residues long. Germline CDR1 is SGHAT and CDR2 is FQNNGV.

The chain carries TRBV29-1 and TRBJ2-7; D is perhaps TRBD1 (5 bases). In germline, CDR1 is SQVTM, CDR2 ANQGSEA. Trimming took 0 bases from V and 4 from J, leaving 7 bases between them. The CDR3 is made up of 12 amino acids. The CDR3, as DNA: TGCAGCGTTGAAGATAAGGGGTACGAGCAGTACTTC. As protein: CSVEDKGYEQYF.

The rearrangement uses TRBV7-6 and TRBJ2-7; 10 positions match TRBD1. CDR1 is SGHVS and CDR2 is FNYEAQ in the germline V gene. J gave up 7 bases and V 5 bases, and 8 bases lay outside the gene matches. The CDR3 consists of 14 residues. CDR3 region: CASSPGTGVGEQYF. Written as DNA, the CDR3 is TGTGCCAGCAGCCCCGGGACAGGGGTCGGGGAGCAGTACTTC.

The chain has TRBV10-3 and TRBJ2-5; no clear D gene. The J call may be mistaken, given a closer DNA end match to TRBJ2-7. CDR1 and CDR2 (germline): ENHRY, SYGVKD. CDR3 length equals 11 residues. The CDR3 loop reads CATRSSYEQYF. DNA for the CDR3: TGTGCCACCAGAAGCTCCTACGAGCAGTACTTC.

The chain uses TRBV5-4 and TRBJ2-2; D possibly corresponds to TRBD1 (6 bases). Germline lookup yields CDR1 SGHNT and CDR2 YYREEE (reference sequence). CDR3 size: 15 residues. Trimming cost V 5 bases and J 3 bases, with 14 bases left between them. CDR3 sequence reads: CASRRGQFHTGELFF. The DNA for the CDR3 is TGTGCCAGCAGACGAGGACAGTTTCACACCGGGGAGCTGTTTTTT. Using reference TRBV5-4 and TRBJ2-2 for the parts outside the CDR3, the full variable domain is ETGVTQSPTHLIKTRGQQVTLRCSSQSGHNTVSWYQQALGQGPQFIFQYYREEENGRGNFPPRFSGLQFPNYSSELNVNALELDDSALYLCASRRGQFHTGELFFGEGSRLTVL.

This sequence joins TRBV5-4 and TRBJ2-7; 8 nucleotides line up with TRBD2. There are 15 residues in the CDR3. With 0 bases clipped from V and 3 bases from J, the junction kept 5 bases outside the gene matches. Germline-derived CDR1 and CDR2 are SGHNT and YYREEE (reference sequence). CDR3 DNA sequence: TGTGCCAGCAGCTTGGGCGGGGGGCTAAGCTACGAGCAGTACTTC. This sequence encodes CASSLGGGLSYEQYF.

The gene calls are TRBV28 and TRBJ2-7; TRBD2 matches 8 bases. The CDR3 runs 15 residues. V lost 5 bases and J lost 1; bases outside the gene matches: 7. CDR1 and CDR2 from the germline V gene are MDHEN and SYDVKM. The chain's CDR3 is CASSIPGGVSYEQYF. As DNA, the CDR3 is TGTGCCAGCAGTATCCCGGGAGGGGTTTCCTACGAGCAGTACTTC.